This T cell receptor (beta chain) emerged from a study of blood T cell repertoires in COVID-19. Overall study context: Some COVID-19 samples were acute and others convalescent; all came from the United States, Italy and Spain. PBMCs, B-cell-depleted T cells, or T cells provided the cDNA or gDNA that made up the material.

In the original workflow: By means of reference gene primer amplification, nucleated cell counts were estimated. Generated by immunoSEQ multiplex PCR, the TCRdb table keeps only in-frame clones and is missing some. D and trimming come from the DNA, and the V and J calls and clone size come from that table. The sample includes approximately 210,000 clones, more than 70% seen only once; the top ten take about 8.9%. The CDR3 covers 13 residues. Trimming pared 7 bases from V and 7 bases from J, leaving 14 bases between. The source material was peripheral blood. The chain uses TRBV12-3 or TRBV12-4 and TRBJ2-1; a weak D match, TRBD2 (6 bases). The receptor comes from a woman aged 45-60 years with acute or convalescent COVID-19. CDR3 bases: TGTGCCAGCACCCCGGGACTCCAGAATGAGCAGTTCTTC. Its translation: CASTPGLQNEQFF.